These T cell receptor beta chains were read from a single sample in a study of OX40 agonist ivuxolimab in advanced cancers. The method was immunoSEQ multiplex PCR; TCRdb's version includes in-frame clones alone and lacks a portion of them. The sample records about 80,000 clones, approximately 83% being singletons. Sequences were derived from CD4+ or CD8+ T cells sorted from blood, sampled in a trial of the OX40 agonist ivuxolimab. The receptors were gathered from an adult with an advanced solid tumor such as melanoma, head and neck, liver or kidney cancer. Each CDR3 is given with its conserved first and last residue. The D gene is left open where the match is weak. Not every row has a clone size; where given, it reads once, few, many or a size class.

D gene | J gene | V gene | clone size | CDR3 protein | CDR3 DNA
TRBD1 | TRBJ2-1 | TRBV7-9 | NA | CASSLVSRQGDNEQFF | TGTGCCAGCAGCTTAGTTTCACGACAGGGAGACAATGAGCAGTTCTTC
TRBD2 | TRBJ2-3 | TRBV4-1 | NA | CASSPHGASGDPSTDTQYF | TGCGCCAGCAGCCCCCACGGGGCTAGCGGGGATCCTAGCACAGATACGCAGTATTTT
TRBD1 | TRBJ1-6 | TRBV5-1 | NA | CASSSGQGNSPLHF | TGCGCCAGCAGCTCGGGACAGGGGAATTCACCCCTCCACTTT
NA | TRBJ1-2 | TRBV5-7 | NA | CASSLSGLSYGYTF | TGTGCCAGCAGCTTGAGCGGCCTATCCTATGGTTACACCTTC
NA | TRBJ2-7 | TRBV19 | NA | CASSPVMQGQRDEQYF | TGTGCCAGTAGCCCCGTGATGCAGGGACAGCGGGACGAGCAGTACTTC
NA | TRBJ1-4 | TRBV4-3 | NA | CASSHPGVGEKLFF | TGCGCCAGCAGCCATCCAGGGGTTGGTGAAAAACTGTTTTTT
NA | TRBJ2-3 | TRBV4-1 | once | CASSRDWGSVGTDTQYF | TGCGCCAGCAGCCGAGACTGGGGTTCGGTGGGCACAGATACGCAGTATTTT
NA | TRBJ2-7 | TRBV5-4 | NA | CASSPTTVHEQYF | TGTGCCAGCAGCCCAACGACAGTCCACGAGCAGTACTTC
NA | TRBJ2-2 | TRBV7-9 | NA | CASSSQTTGELFF | TGTGCCAGCAGTTCGCAGACCACCGGGGAGCTGTTTTTT
NA | TRBJ2-2 | TRBV7-7 | few | CAKSGNTGELFF | TGTGCCAAAAGTGGGAACACCGGGGAGCTGTTTTTT
NA | TRBJ1-6 | TRBV12-5 | NA | CASGPAGNSPLHF | TGTGCTAGTGGTCCCGCGGGGAATTCACCCCTCCACTTT
NA | TRBJ1-2 | TRBV29-1 | few | CSVPGRGANYGYTF | TGCAGCGTCCCGGGCCGGGGGGCTAACTATGGCTACACCTTC
NA | TRBJ2-7 | TRBV28 | NA | CASSFSQLGVGEQYF | TGTGCCAGCAGTTTTAGTCAGTTGGGAGTGGGGGAGCAGTACTTC
TRBD2 | TRBJ2-7 | TRBV28 | NA | CASSPGLAGGRPYEQYF | TGTGCCAGCAGCCCGGGACTAGCGGGGGGCCGTCCCTACGAGCAGTACTTC
TRBD1 | TRBJ2-2 | TRBV7-6 | few | CASSLMTGRTGELFF | TGTGCCAGCAGCTTAATGACAGGGCGAACCGGGGAGCTGTTTTTT
NA | TRBJ1-2 | TRBV4-2 | NA | CASSVDGNNYGYTF | TGTGCCAGCAGCGTGGACGGGAATAACTATGGCTACACCTTC
NA | TRBJ1-2 | TRBV11-2 | NA | CASSAQALGRDGYTF | TGTGCCAGCAGCGCACAAGCCCTGGGTCGCGATGGCTACACCTTC
TRBD1 | TRBJ1-4 | TRBV5-4 | NA | CASSLVSAGGVGEKLFF | TGTGCCAGCAGCTTGGTTTCTGCAGGGGGCGTTGGGGAAAAACTGTTTTTT